These 29 T cell receptor beta chains were sequenced from one sample in a study of siplizumab effects on memory and regulatory T cells. Profiled with immunoSEQ multiplex PCR; TCRdb holds only in-frame clones, not every one. The table lists 80,000 to 130,000 clones, around 94% of them singletons. The material sequenced was Tregs sorted from blood. The receptors originated from a human donor in good health.

The chain joins TRBV30 to TRBJ2-2; 9 positions match TRBD1. This CDR3 region has 15 residues. Germline values: CDR1 GTSNPN, CDR2 SVGIG (reference sequence). Trimming removed 2 bases from V and 5 bases from J; junction bases left unmatched: 6. Here the CDR3 reads CAWSKGQGVTGELFF. The CDR3 DNA reads TGTGCCTGGAGTAAGGGACAGGGAGTAACCGGGGAGCTGTTTTTT.

V and J are TRBV10-3 and TRBJ2-4, with TRBD1 identical over 9 bases. The CDR3 has 14 amino acids. V shed 6 bases and J 6 bases; nucleotides not matched to a gene: 6. From germline, CDR1 is ENHRY and CDR2 SYGVKD. The CDR3 DNA follows: TGTGCCATCAGACCGGGACAGGGTGGAAACATTCAGTACTTC. It encodes CAIRPGQGGNIQYF.

This chain uses TRBV29-1 with TRBJ1-2, with a tentative D call TRBD1 (5 bases). This CDR3 region has 12 residues. V was pared by 1 base and J by 4 bases, with 7 bases between. CDR1 and CDR2 from the germline V gene are SQVTM and ANQGSEA. The CDR3 DNA follows: TGCAGCGTTGAAGCAGGGATCTATGGCTACACCTTC. Translation gives CSVEAGIYGYTF.

The CDR3 spells CAWSGPGQTNQPQHF. The CDR3 bases are TGTGCCTGGAGTGGCCCGGGACAGACGAATCAGCCCCAGCATTTT. This chain links TRBV30 with TRBJ1-5; TRBD1 matches 7 bases. The V and J ends lost 1 base and 4 bases, in that order; junction bases with no gene match: 7. The germline gives CDR1 GTSNPN, CDR2 SVGIG (reference sequence). This CDR3 spans 15 amino acids.

This clone was detected once. This rearrangement joins TRBV20-1 to TRBJ1-4, with D possibly matching TRBD1 (5 bases). Trimming cost V 6 bases and J 8 bases, with 10 bases left between them. The CDR3 covers 11 residues. CDR1 is DFQATT, CDR2 SNEGSKA, per germline (reference sequence). The CDR3, as DNA: TGCAGTGCGAGGGACGGCGAAAAACTGTTTTTT. Translation gives CSARDGEKLFF.

The chain links TRBV19 to TRBJ2-7, with D perhaps being TRBD1 or TRBD2 (5 bases each). There are 15 residues in the CDR3. Looked up from germline, CDR1 is LNHDA and CDR2 is SQIVND (reference sequence). Trimming stripped 1 base from V and 3 bases from J, with 13 bases between. CDR3 loop: CASSIAGSGDYEQYF. The CDR3 nucleotides read TGTGCCAGTAGTATAGCAGGGAGCGGTGACTACGAGCAGTACTTC.

The V call is TRBV15, the J call TRBJ1-1; D is unresolved. CDR1 is LNHNV and CDR2 is YYDKDF in the germline V gene (reference sequence). The germline V and J ends were trimmed by 1 base and 0 bases, with 3 bases remaining between them. The CDR3 sequence is 13 residues long. The CDR3 loop is CATSRGVNTEAFF. The DNA for the CDR3 is TGTGCCACCAGCAGAGGGGTGAACACTGAAGCTTTCTTT.

The chain uses TRBV7-9 and TRBJ2-1; D call uncertain. In germline, CDR1 is SEHNR, CDR2 FQNEAQ (reference sequence). This CDR3 contains 12 residues. V was trimmed by 4 bases and J by 7 bases, leaving 8 bases between them. CDR3 sequence: CASSSIRNEQFF. DNA of the CDR3: TGTGCCAGCAGCTCGATAAGGAATGAGCAGTTCTTC.

The chain couples TRBV27 to TRBJ2-5; perhaps TRBD2 as D (6 bases). The CDR3 has 15 residues. The germline gives CDR1 MNHEY, CDR2 SMNVEV (reference sequence). V lost 5 bases and J 0 bases, leaving 13 bases between the germline ends. CDR3 loop: CASSPRGNYQETQYF. CDR3 DNA: TGTGCCAGCAGTCCCCGGGGGAACTACCAAGAGACCCAGTACTTC.

The chain carries TRBV7-9 and TRBJ2-3; 9 bases fit TRBD2. V was pared by 5 bases and J by 5 bases, with 14 bases of the junction left unmatched. Germline CDR1 reads SEHNR; CDR2 reads FQNEAQ (reference sequence). This CDR3 region has 17 residues. The CDR3 sequence: CASSPHYLAGGGDTQYF. The CDR3 bases are TGTGCCAGCAGCCCACACTATCTGGCGGGAGGGGGAGATACGCAGTATTTT.

This clone occurred once. The V gene is TRBV11-1, the J gene TRBJ2-5; TRBD1 matches at 8 bases. The CDR3 has 14 residues. Losses at the gene ends were 3 bases for V and 4 bases for J; bases not matched to a gene: 4. Germline V CDR1 and CDR2: SGHAT, FQDESV (reference sequence). The CDR3 is CASSFQGARETQYF. The CDR3 DNA sequence: TGTGCCAGCAGCTTTCAGGGGGCCAGAGAGACCCAGTACTTC.

The V and J genes are TRBV5-1 and TRBJ2-3; possible D gene TRBD2, 6 bases. V was shortened by 3 bases and J by 9 bases, with 11 bases between the two germline ends. The CDR3 has 12 residues. Germline V gene sequence: CDR1 SGHRS, CDR2 YFSETQ. This CDR3 is CASSSGRGTQYF. The CDR3 DNA follows: TGCGCCAGCAGCTCAGGACGGGGGACGCAGTATTTT. The whole variable domain, remainder taken from reference TRBV5-1 and TRBJ2-3, is KAGVTQTPRYLIKTRGQQVTLSCSPISGHRSVSWYQQTPGQGLQFLFEYFSETQRNKGNFPGRFSGRQFSNSRSEMNVSTLELGDSALYLCASSSGRGTQYFGPGTRLTVL.

This chain uses TRBV19 with TRBJ1-5; no clear D. The CDR3 consists of 15 residues. V lost 5 bases and J lost 2, with 13 bases in between. Germline V gene sequence: CDR1 LNHDA, CDR2 SQIVND (reference sequence). The CDR3 loop reads CASSQRPVGNQPQHF. CDR3 nucleotides: TGTGCCAGTAGTCAGAGACCCGTGGGCAATCAGCCCCAGCATTTT.

The chain carries TRBV19 and TRBJ1-5; the D is unclear. The length of the CDR3 is 11 residues. V gave up 8 bases and J gave up 4 bases, with 6 bases separating them. Germline loops: CDR1 LNHDA, CDR2 SQIVND (reference sequence). In DNA form, the CDR3 reads TGTGCCAGTGGTGGGAATCAGCCCCAGCATTTT. The encoded protein is CASGGNQPQHF.

The rearrangement uses TRBV2 and TRBJ2-5; 10 bases fit TRBD2. CDR1 is SNHLY, CDR2 FYNNEI, per germline. The CDR3 sequence is 15 residues long. The V and J ends lost 6 bases and 5 bases, in that order; junction bases with no gene match: 9. The chain's CDR3 is CASSESGRAGETQYF. CDR3 bases: TGTGCCAGCAGCGAAAGCGGGAGGGCGGGGGAGACCCAGTACTTC.

The J gene is TRBJ2-7, the V gene TRBV6-6; perhaps TRBD1 as D (5 bases). The V end lost 2 bases, the J end lost 1 base, and 15 bases lay between the germline ends. The CDR3 loop spans 16 amino acids. Germline CDR1 and CDR2: MNHNY and SVGAGI (reference sequence). As DNA, the CDR3 is TGTGCCAGCAGTTACGAAGGCGGCAGGGCGTCCTACGAGCAGTACTTC. This sequence encodes CASSYEGGRASYEQYF.

This clone was seen only once. The genes are TRBV12-5 and TRBJ2-3; TRBD2 aligns across 8 bases. CDR3 length: 15 amino acids. Unmatched junction bases numbered 7, after V lost 6 bases and J lost 2 bases. The germline V gene has CDR1 LGHNT and CDR2 FRNRAP. The CDR3 region is CASGLTSGFTDTQYF. As DNA, the CDR3 is TGTGCTAGTGGGCTCACTAGCGGATTCACAGATACGCAGTATTTT.

This rearrangement joins TRBV28 to TRBJ2-5; D is ambiguous. The V end was cut by 5 bases, the J end by 4 bases, with 14 bases between. The CDR3 is 14 amino acids. Germline V gives CDR1 MDHEN, CDR2 SYDVKM. CDR3 amino acids: CASSPMGSRETQYF. As DNA, the CDR3 is TGTGCCAGCAGTCCCATGGGATCCCGAGAGACCCAGTACTTC. Complete variable domain (other parts from reference TRBV28 and TRBJ2-5): DVKVTQSSRYLVKRTGEKVFLECVQDMDHENMFWYRQDPGLGLRLIYFSYDVKMKEKGDIPEGYSVSREKKERFSLILESASTNQTSMYLCASSPMGSRETQYFGPGTRLLVL.

J is TRBJ2-4 and V is TRBV11-2; D remains ambiguous. Per the germline V gene, CDR1 is SGHAT and CDR2 is FQNNGV. The germline V and J ends were trimmed by 2 bases and 7 bases, with 9 bases remaining between them. The CDR3 spans 13 residues. Here the CDR3 DNA reads TGTGCCAGCAGCTTAACCAGATCCAACATTCAGTACTTC. Its translation: CASSLTRSNIQYF.

This clone has just one count. This chain uses TRBV7-6 with TRBJ2-1; the match to TRBD1 covers 7 bases. The CDR3 covers 16 residues. Germline-derived CDR1 and CDR2 are SGHVS and FNYEAQ. V shed 5 bases, J shed 4 bases, and the junction held 11 bases outside the gene matches. CDR3 coding DNA: TGTGCCAGCAGCCAAGACTTGCTGACAGGGTACAATGAGCAGTTCTTC. This sequence encodes CASSQDLLTGYNEQFF.

The chain is built from TRBV7-9 and TRBJ1-3, with D possibly TRBD1 on 6 matching bases. This CDR3 spans 15 amino acids. CDR1 and CDR2 from the germline V gene are SEHNR and FQNEAQ (reference sequence). V dropped 4 bases and J dropped 4 bases, with 14 bases sitting between them. The CDR3 is CASSSRGVPGNTIYF. As DNA, the CDR3 is TGTGCCAGCAGCTCCAGGGGAGTTCCGGGAAACACCATATATTTT. The variable domain in full, with the rest retrieved from reference TRBV7-9 and TRBJ1-3, is DTGVSQNPRHKITKRGQNVTFRCDPISEHNRLYWYRQTLGQGPEFLTYFQNEAQLEKSRLLSDRFSAERPKGSFSTLEIQRTEQGDSAMYLCASSSRGVPGNTIYFGEGSWLTVV.

The chain recombines TRBV5-1 with TRBJ1-2; D is perhaps TRBD1 (6 bases). Between the trimmed V and J ends, which lost 0 bases and 0 bases, there was a span of 15 bases. This CDR3 comprises 17 residues. Germline V gives CDR1 SGHRS, CDR2 YFSETQ. The CDR3 loop is CASSLAHTRTANYGYTF. The CDR3 DNA reads TGCGCCAGCAGCTTGGCCCACACTCGGACAGCTAACTATGGCTACACCTTC.

J is TRBJ2-7 and V is TRBV28; the match to TRBD1 covers 8 bases. This CDR3 has 13 amino acids. CDR1 MDHEN and CDR2 SYDVKM come from the germline V gene. With 6 bases clipped from V and 7 bases from J, the junction kept 8 bases outside the gene matches. The CDR3 sequence is CASSKGQVREQYF. The CDR3 DNA is TGTGCCAGCAGCAAGGGACAGGTTAGGGAGCAGTACTTC.

This chain links TRBV5-4 with TRBJ2-2, with D uncertain. Germline values: CDR1 SGHNT, CDR2 YYREEE (reference sequence). The CDR3 is made up of 15 amino acids. V was clipped by 4 bases and J by 6 bases, with 16 bases between them. The CDR3 DNA sequence: TGTGCCAGCAGCGCGTCCTATAGGTGGTCCGGGGAGCTGTTTTTT. It encodes CASSASYRWSGELFF.

DNA of the CDR3: TGTGCCAGCGGTTCCTACGAGCAGTACTTC. It codes for CASGSYEQYF. This rearrangement joins TRBV5-5 to TRBJ2-7, with unresolved D. V was cut by 7 bases and J by 1 base, with 3 bases left in between. The CDR3 has 10 residues. The V gene's germline CDR1 is SGHKS and CDR2 YYEKEE (reference sequence).

The CDR3 region is CASSVLDRTFGELFF. CDR3 bases: TGTGCCAGCAGTGTATTGGACAGGACCTTCGGGGAGCTGTTTTTT. The chain uses TRBV25-1 and TRBJ2-2, with 7 bases lining up with TRBD1. The CDR3 is 15 amino acids. The germline CDR1 and CDR2 sequences are MGHDK and SYGVNS. Germline trimming cut 4 bases from V and 7 bases from J; bases unmatched to any gene: 9.

The rearrangement uses TRBV5-1 and TRBJ2-3, with D perhaps matching TRBD1 (5 bases). Germline V lookup: CDR1 SGHRS, CDR2 YFSETQ. The CDR3 extends over 15 amino acids. Between the trimmed V and J ends, which lost 7 bases and 4 bases, there was a span of 19 bases. The CDR3 DNA follows: TGCGCCAGCCAAAGGTGGGCAGGGCGCCCAGATACGCAGTATTTT. Translating gives CASQRWAGRPDTQYF.

This chain links TRBV27 with TRBJ1-2, with D hard to call. The CDR3 totals 14 residues. CDR1 is MNHEY and CDR2 is SMNVEV in the germline V gene (reference sequence). Trimming stripped 2 bases from V and 6 bases from J, with 13 bases between. The CDR3 sequence is CASSLDWRGDGYTF. CDR3 in DNA: TGTGCCAGCAGTTTAGACTGGCGGGGAGATGGCTACACCTTC.

The CDR3 nucleotides read TGTGCCAGCAGCTTTTTAGGGGTAAACACCGGGGAGCTGTTTTTT. Its protein product is CASSFLGVNTGELFF. This chain uses TRBV11-2 with TRBJ2-2; D might be TRBD1 (5 bases). Trimming stripped 3 bases from V and 2 bases from J, with 10 bases between. Germline CDR1 is SGHAT and CDR2 is FQNNGV. The length of the CDR3 is 15 residues.